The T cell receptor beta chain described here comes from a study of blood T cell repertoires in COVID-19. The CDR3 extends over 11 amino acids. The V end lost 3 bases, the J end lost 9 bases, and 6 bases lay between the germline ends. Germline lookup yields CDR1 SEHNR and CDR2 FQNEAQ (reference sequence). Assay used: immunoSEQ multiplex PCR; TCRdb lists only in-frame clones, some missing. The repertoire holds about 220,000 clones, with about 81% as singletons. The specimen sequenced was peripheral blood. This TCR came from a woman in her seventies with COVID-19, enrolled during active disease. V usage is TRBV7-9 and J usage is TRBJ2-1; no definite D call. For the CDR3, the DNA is TGTGCCAGCAGCTTGATGAGTGAGCAGTTCTTC. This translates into CASSLMSEQFF.